This TCR beta chain was sequenced during a study of cytomegalovirus exposure and HLA in healthy donors. Broader study findings: Exclusion applied to some V segments, including TRBV6-2 and TRBV6-3, as they were indistinguishable. Cytomegalovirus-associated TCR beta chains were listed, numbering 164. Later analysis found that TCR beta chains associated with HLA were more clonally expanded than other, equally common chains.

The CDR3 consists of 16 residues. Germline V gene data show CDR1 as MNHNY and CDR2 as SVGAGI (reference sequence). Losses at the gene ends were 2 bases for V and 5 bases for J; bases not matched to a gene: 9. For this clone: Its antigen is as yet unknown.

60 Vbeta and 13 Jbeta primers were used in PCR. The protocol was immunoSEQ multiplex PCR, while the TCRdb copy is restricted to in-frame clones and leaves out a portion. The data hold 120,000 to 150,000 clones, with under 90% observed a single time. Source material: PBMCs. This chain uses TRBV6-6 with TRBJ2-5; 9 bases map to TRBD1. The sequence came from a boy between 2 and 10 years old in good health and CMV-seronegative. In DNA form, the CDR3 reads TGTGCCAGCAGTTACCCTAAGGGACAGGGTGCGGAGACCCAGTACTTC. Protein sequence: CASSYPKGQGAETQYF.